A selection of T cell receptor beta chains follows, all from one sample in a study of blood T cell repertoires in COVID-19. Profiling relied on immunoSEQ multiplex PCR, and the TCRdb table lists in-frame clones only, not all of them. The sample yields a few hundred thousand clones, around 87% seen once. Sequencing used PBMCs or T cells enriched from blood (not recorded which). All receptors come from a woman aged 18 to 35 with acute COVID-19. The CDR3 runs from the conserved cysteine through the conserved F or W. The order of the fields is J gene, V gene, D gene, CDR3 protein. A D gene is named only where the DNA matches it firmly.

TRBJ2-7 | TRBV6-1 | . | CASSENNYEQYF
TRBJ2-2 | TRBV29-1 | TRBD1 | CSVCFTGQGQTGELFF
TRBJ2-7 | TRBV27 | TRBD2 | CASSHDLAGLPYEQYF
TRBJ1-5 | TRBV6-6 | TRBD1 | CASRTGGGVQPQHF
TRBJ2-3 | TRBV3-1/TRBV3-2 | TRBD1 | CASSTTGTGVADTQYF
TRBJ2-1 | TRBV19 | TRBD2 | CASSIGAAGEGGKQFF
TRBJ2-7 | TRBV4-1 | . | CASSQGALVYDEQYF
TRBJ2-5 | TRBV7-2 | . | CASSSRGAGVQETQYF
TRBJ1-6 | TRBV27 | . | CASSSSGTYNSPLHF
TRBJ1-6 | TRBV5-1 | TRBD1 | CASRGQETYNSPLHF
TRBJ2-1 | TRBV18 | . | CASSYAGEQFF
TRBJ2-7 | TRBV27 | TRBD1 | CASSRTGSYEQYF
TRBJ1-1 | TRBV5-4 | . | CASTQDGHLEAFF
TRBJ2-7 | TRBV5-8 | . | CASSLGQSYEQYF
TRBJ2-1 | TRBV7-7 | . | CASSESPGLEDNEQFF
TRBJ2-5 | TRBV27 | TRBD1 | CASRDRVETQYF
TRBJ1-6 | TRBV3-1/TRBV3-2 | . | CASSQAGTYYNSPLHF
TRBJ1-2 | TRBV12-3/TRBV12-4 | . | CASSFSAALGYTF
TRBJ2-1 | TRBV7-8 | TRBD2 | CASSFFWREGYNEQFF
TRBJ2-1 | TRBV24-1 | TRBD2 | CATSTGGPSYNEQFF
TRBJ2-7 | TRBV30 | TRBD2 | CAWSSGTSIYEQYF